One sample yielded the 20 T cell receptor beta chains listed below, sequenced in a study of shared clonotypes between healthy human individuals. Terminally differentiated effector memory CD45RA+ cells were excluded from the naive CD8 cells, which were CD45RO-negative and positively selected for CCR7. Using immunoSEQ multiplex PCR, the repertoire was profiled, and TCRdb retains in-frame clones only, with some absent. Altogether approximately 600,000 clones are present, around 95% being singletons, with the ten largest covering approximately 0.11%. The specimen sequenced was naive CD8+ T cells sorted from blood. These receptors were taken from a woman aged 25 to 39 in good health.

The V call is TRBV27, the J call TRBJ1-5; possible D gene TRBD1, 5 bases. CDR3 length: 14 amino acids. The germline V gene has CDR1 MNHEY and CDR2 SMNVEV (reference sequence). V lost 2 bases to trimming and J lost 7 bases, with 12 bases between them. The CDR3 DNA sequence: TGTGCCAGCAGTTTAGGGGGTCGAGGGCAGCCCCAGCATTTT. As protein: CASSLGGRGQPQHF.

The J gene is TRBJ2-7, the V gene TRBV13; D is unresolved. Germline CDR1 PRHDT, CDR2 FYEKMQ (reference sequence). Trimming shortened V by 6 bases and J by 3 bases, and 9 bases separated the two germline ends. The CDR3 runs 12 residues. The CDR3 DNA reads as TGTGCCAGCAGTCTTAGAGACTACGAGCAGTACTTC. Protein: CASSLRDYEQYF.

The V and J genes are TRBV28 and TRBJ2-3; no clear D gene. V was trimmed by 2 bases and J by 0 bases, leaving 9 bases between them. Per the germline V gene, CDR1 is MDHEN and CDR2 is SYDVKM. The CDR3 runs 15 residues. The CDR3 DNA sequence: TGTGCCAGCAGTTTAGAGGCTACTAGCACAGATACGCAGTATTTT. It is translated as CASSLEATSTDTQYF.

This chain connects TRBV9 to TRBJ2-1; perhaps TRBD2 as D (6 bases). Germline assignment: CDR1 SGDLS and CDR2 YYNGEE. V was pared by 4 bases and J by 8 bases, with 19 bases between. The CDR3 loop spans 15 amino acids. The CDR3 loop is CASSSSGGKGDEQFF. DNA for the CDR3: TGTGCCAGCAGCTCCTCGGGCGGGAAAGGGGATGAGCAGTTCTTC.

The V call is TRBV13, the J call TRBJ2-7; 13 bases are a match to TRBD2. The V segment lost 5 bases and the J segment 5 bases; nucleotides outside the gene matches: 6. This CDR3 is built from 15 residues. Germline-derived CDR1 and CDR2 are PRHDT and FYEKMQ (reference sequence). The CDR3 spells CASSVRTSGSHEQYF. CDR3 nucleotides: TGTGCCAGCAGCGTTCGGACTAGCGGGAGTCACGAGCAGTACTTC.

The CDR3 sequence is CSVEHIYQTSGRYEQYF. The CDR3 bases are TGCAGCGTTGAACATATATACCAGACTAGCGGAAGATACGAGCAGTACTTC. The chain has TRBV29-1 and TRBJ2-7; 9 positions agree with TRBD2. The CDR3 is 17 residues long. Germline V CDR1 and CDR2: SQVTM, ANQGSEA. The J segment lost 4 bases and the V segment lost 2 bases, leaving 15 bases of the junction unmatched.

This CDR3 reads CASSGSDNEQFF. For the CDR3, the DNA is TGTGCCAGCAGCGGTTCCGACAATGAGCAGTTCTTC. The chain employs TRBV5-6 and TRBJ2-1; D is uncertain. The CDR3 covers 12 residues. Deletions cut 4 bases from V and 5 bases from J, with 7 bases between. Germline V gene sequence: CDR1 SGHDT, CDR2 YYEEEE.

The rearrangement joins TRBV11-3 to TRBJ1-1; D is undetermined. The CDR3 runs 12 residues. Trimming removed 5 bases at V and 9 bases at J, with 13 bases between. Germline V gene sequence: CDR1 SGHNT, CDR2 YENEEA. The DNA for the CDR3 is TGTGCCAGCAGCCCCGATGGCTTCAAAGCTTTCTTT. Translating it yields CASSPDGFKAFF.

The chain carries TRBV27 and TRBJ2-7; D might be TRBD2 (5 bases). Trimming removed 3 bases from V and 7 bases from J, with 13 bases in between. The CDR3 spans 13 residues. Germline CDR1 reads MNHEY; CDR2 reads SMNVEV (reference sequence). The CDR3 DNA follows: TGTGCCAGCAGTTTTGGCAGGTCGGGGGAGCAGTACTTC. Translating it yields CASSFGRSGEQYF.

The chain uses TRBV23-1 and TRBJ2-5, with a weak D call TRBD1 (5 bases). TRBV23-1 is assigned to the ORF class and has an uncertain function. This CDR3 contains 15 residues. With 8 bases removed from V and 5 bases from J, the gap between germline ends came to 21 bases. CDR3 sequence (DNA): TGCGCCAGCTGCATTGTCAGACAGCGAGAGGAGACCCAGTACTTC. Its protein is CASCIVRQREETQYF.

This chain links TRBV11-2 with TRBJ1-1; D might be TRBD1 (6 bases). Germline lookup yields CDR1 SGHAT and CDR2 FQNNGV. This CDR3 has 17 amino acids. V lost 5 bases to trimming and J lost 5 bases, with 24 bases between them. In DNA, the CDR3 is TGTGCCAGCAGCCCCCCCGGCAGGGGTACGAAGAGGACTGAAGCTTTCTTT. Amino acid sequence: CASSPPGRGTKRTEAFF.

The chain couples TRBV28 to TRBJ2-7; 7 nucleotides align to TRBD1. Germline-derived CDR1 and CDR2 are MDHEN and SYDVKM. The CDR3 is 13 amino acids. V shed 6 bases, J shed 4 bases, and the junction held 6 bases outside the gene matches. Here the CDR3 DNA reads TGTGCCAGCAGCCCGGAGGACAGGTACGAGCAGTACTTC. Translation: CASSPEDRYEQYF.

The CDR3 DNA reads TGTGCCAGCAGTTTACCCGGGACGATCACAGATACGCAGTATTTT. As protein: CASSLPGTITDTQYF. This rearrangement joins TRBV28 to TRBJ2-3; TRBD1 or TRBD2 may be the D gene (5 bases each). The CDR3 extends over 15 amino acids. Trimming removed 2 bases at V and 2 bases at J, with 11 bases between. The germline V gene has CDR1 MDHEN and CDR2 SYDVKM.

The J gene is TRBJ2-7, the V gene TRBV4-1; tentative D call: TRBD1 (5 bases). Germline CDR1 reads MGHRA; CDR2 reads YSYEKL. V shed 0 bases and J shed 2 bases, with 5 bases lying between them. CDR3 size: 13 residues. The CDR3 is CASSQEDTYEQYF. CDR3 nucleotides: TGCGCCAGCAGCCAAGAGGACACCTACGAGCAGTACTTC.

This chain joins TRBV15 and TRBJ2-3; D gene uncertain. CDR1 is LNHNV, CDR2 YYDKDF, per germline (reference sequence). V lost 8 bases to trimming and J lost 5 bases, with 8 bases between them. The length of the CDR3 is 11 residues. The CDR3 DNA sequence: TGTGCCACCGGGGAAGGAGATACGCAGTATTTT. It yields the protein CATGEGDTQYF.

V is TRBV30 and J is TRBJ2-5; 7 positions agree with TRBD2. Near its end, the DNA agrees better with TRBJ2-7, so the J call may be wrong. CDR3 length equals 15 residues. The V gene's germline CDR1 is GTSNPN and CDR2 SVGIG (reference sequence). The CDR3 loop is CAWSILGGVTYEQYF. Here the CDR3 DNA reads TGTGCCTGGAGCATTCTGGGGGGGGTGACCTACGAGCAGTACTTC.

This clone was counted a single time. J is TRBJ2-7 and V is TRBV27; 15 nucleotides agree with TRBD2. The germline gives CDR1 MNHEY, CDR2 SMNVEV (reference sequence). J lost 4 bases, V lost 5 bases, and 6 bases had no gene match. This CDR3 region has 16 residues. CDR3 in DNA: TGTGCCAGCAGTGCACCGGGACTAGCGGGGGGTTACGAGCAGTACTTC. Translated: CASSAPGLAGGYEQYF.

The chain carries TRBV10-2 and TRBJ2-7, with D possibly matching TRBD2 (6 bases). V was trimmed by 0 bases and J by 0 bases, leaving 9 bases between them. The CDR3 spans 15 residues. Germline V lookup: CDR1 WSHSY, CDR2 SAAADI. The CDR3 DNA reads TGCGCCAGCAGTGAGTCAATGGGGGGCTCCTACGAGCAGTACTTC. It codes for CASSESMGGSYEQYF.

The V call is TRBV6-4, the J call TRBJ2-2, with D maybe TRBD1 (5 bases). The germline CDR1 and CDR2 sequences are MRHNA and SNTAGT. The CDR3 extends over 12 amino acids. The V end lost 6 bases, the J end lost 5 bases, and 7 bases lay between the germline ends. The CDR3 sequence: CASRRGTGELFF. The DNA of the CDR3 is TGTGCCAGCAGAAGGGGAACCGGGGAGCTGTTTTTT.

The chain carries TRBV30 and TRBJ2-1; D gene ambiguous. V was pared by 1 base and J by 12 bases, with 10 bases between. Germline V gene data show CDR1 as GTSNPN and CDR2 as SVGIG (reference sequence). There are 11 residues in the CDR3. The CDR3: CAWSGFPVQFF. As DNA, the CDR3 is TGTGCCTGGAGTGGGTTTCCCGTGCAGTTCTTC.